The source of this T cell receptor beta chain is a study of T cell changes during pregnancy in multiple sclerosis. TCRdb keeps only in-frame clones here, not all; method: immunoSEQ multiplex PCR. The sample records tens of thousands of clones, about 92% being singletons. Between the trimmed V and J ends, which lost 4 bases and 0 bases, there was a span of 13 bases. This CDR3 contains 15 residues. CDR1 is SGHNT, CDR2 YYREEE, per germline (reference sequence). The source material was peripheral blood, sampled after pregnancy. The genes are TRBV5-4 and TRBJ2-5, with D tentatively TRBD1 (6 bases). This clonotype was sampled from a female donor with multiple sclerosis, enrolled in a pregnancy study. The CDR3 here is CASSLDSGYQETQYF. CDR3 DNA: TGTGCCAGCAGCCTGGACAGCGGTTACCAAGAGACCCAGTACTTC. The full variable domain, with the rest looked up from reference TRBV5-4 and TRBJ2-5, is ETGVTQSPTHLIKTRGQQVTLRCSSQSGHNTVSWYQQALGQGPQFIFQYYREEENGRGNFPPRFSGLQFPNYSSELNVNALELDDSALYLCASSLDSGYQETQYFGPGTRLLVL.